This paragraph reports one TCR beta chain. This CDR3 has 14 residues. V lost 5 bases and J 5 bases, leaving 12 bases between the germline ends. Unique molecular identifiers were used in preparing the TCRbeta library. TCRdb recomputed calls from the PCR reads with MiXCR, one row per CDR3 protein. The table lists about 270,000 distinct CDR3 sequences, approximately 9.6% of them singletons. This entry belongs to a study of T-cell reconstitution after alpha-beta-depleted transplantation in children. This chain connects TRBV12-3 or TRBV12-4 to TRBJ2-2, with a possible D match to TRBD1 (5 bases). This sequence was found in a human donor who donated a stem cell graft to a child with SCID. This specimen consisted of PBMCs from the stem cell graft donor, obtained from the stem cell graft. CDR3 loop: CASSVNRLTGELFF. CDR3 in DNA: TGTGCCAGCAGTGTGAACAGGCTAACCGGGGAGCTGTTTTTT.